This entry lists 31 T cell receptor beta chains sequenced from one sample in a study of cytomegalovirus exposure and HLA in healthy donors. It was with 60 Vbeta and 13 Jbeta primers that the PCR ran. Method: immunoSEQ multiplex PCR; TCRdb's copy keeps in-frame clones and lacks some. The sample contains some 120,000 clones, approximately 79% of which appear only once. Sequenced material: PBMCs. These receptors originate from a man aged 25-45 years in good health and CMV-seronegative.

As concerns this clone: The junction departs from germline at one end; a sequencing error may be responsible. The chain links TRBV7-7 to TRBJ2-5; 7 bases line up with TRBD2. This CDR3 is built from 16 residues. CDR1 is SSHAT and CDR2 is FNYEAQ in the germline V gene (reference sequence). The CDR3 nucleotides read TGTGCTAGCAGCCGGGGCGTGAGGGGAGGGCAAGAGACCCAGTACTTC. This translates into CASSRGVRGGQETQYF.

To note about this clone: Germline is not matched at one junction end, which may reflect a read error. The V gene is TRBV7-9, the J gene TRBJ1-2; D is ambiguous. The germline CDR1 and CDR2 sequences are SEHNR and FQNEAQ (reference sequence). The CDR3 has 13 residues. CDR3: CSSSLSETYGYTF. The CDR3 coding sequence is TGTTCCAGCAGCTTATCAGAAACCTATGGCTACACCTTC. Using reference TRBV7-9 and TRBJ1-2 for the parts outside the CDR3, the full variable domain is DTGVSQNPRHKITKRGQNVTFRCDPISEHNRLYWYRQTLGQGPEFLTYFQNEAQLEKSRLLSDRFSAERPKGSFSTLEIQRTEQGDSAMYLCSSSLSETYGYTFGSGTRLTVV.

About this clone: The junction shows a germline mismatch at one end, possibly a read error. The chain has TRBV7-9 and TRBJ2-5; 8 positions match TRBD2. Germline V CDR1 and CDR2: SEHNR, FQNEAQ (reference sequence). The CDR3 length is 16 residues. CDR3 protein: CSSSLVPRGGRETQYF. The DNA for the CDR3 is TGTTCCAGCAGCTTAGTCCCACGCGGGGGGAGAGAGACCCAGTACTTC.

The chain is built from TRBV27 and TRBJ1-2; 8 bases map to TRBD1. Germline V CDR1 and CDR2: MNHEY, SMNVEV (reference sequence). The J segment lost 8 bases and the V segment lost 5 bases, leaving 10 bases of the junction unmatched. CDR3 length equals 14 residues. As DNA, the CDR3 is TGTGCCAGCAGTCCGGACAGGGTCCTTGGGGGCTACACCTTC. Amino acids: CASSPDRVLGGYTF.

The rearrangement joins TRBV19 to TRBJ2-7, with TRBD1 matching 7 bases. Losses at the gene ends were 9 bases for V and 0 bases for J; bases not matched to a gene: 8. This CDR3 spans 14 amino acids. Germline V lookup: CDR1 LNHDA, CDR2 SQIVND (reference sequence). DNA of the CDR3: TGTGCCAGCGCCGGGACAGTAAGCTCCTACGAGCAGTACTTC. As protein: CASAGTVSSYEQYF.

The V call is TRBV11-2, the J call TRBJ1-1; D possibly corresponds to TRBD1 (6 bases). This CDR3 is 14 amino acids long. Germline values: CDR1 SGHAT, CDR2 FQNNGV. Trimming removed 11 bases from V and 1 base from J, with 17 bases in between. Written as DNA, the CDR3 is TGTGCCGTTTTCCTCAGGGGTCGGAACACTGAAGCTTTCTTT. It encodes CAVFLRGRNTEAFF.

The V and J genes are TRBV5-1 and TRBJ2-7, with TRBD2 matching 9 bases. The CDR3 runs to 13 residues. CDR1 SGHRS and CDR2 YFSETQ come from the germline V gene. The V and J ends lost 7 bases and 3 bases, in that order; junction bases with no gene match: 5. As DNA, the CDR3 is TGCGCCAGCTCCGGACTAGCGAACTACGAGCAGTACTTC. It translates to CASSGLANYEQYF.

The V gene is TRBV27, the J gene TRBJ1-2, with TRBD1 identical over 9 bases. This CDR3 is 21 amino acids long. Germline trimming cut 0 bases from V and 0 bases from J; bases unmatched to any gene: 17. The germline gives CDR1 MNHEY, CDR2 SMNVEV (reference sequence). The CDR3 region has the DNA TGTGCCAGCAGTTTATCGGGGACAGGGTCATACTTGGGTCCAGCTAACTATGGCTACACCTTC. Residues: CASSLSGTGSYLGPANYGYTF.

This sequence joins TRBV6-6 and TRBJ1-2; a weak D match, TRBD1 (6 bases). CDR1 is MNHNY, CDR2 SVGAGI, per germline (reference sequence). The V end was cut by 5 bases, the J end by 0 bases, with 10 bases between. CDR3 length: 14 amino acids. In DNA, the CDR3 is TGTGCCAGCAGTACACAGGGAGCTAACTATGGCTACACCTTC. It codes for CASSTQGANYGYTF.

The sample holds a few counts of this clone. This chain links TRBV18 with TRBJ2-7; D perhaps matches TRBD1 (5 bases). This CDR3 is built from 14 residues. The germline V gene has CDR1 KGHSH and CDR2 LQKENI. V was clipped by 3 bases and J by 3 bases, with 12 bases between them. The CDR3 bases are TGTGCCAGCTCACCCGGGTCGCAGGGCTACGAGCAGTACTTC. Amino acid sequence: CASSPGSQGYEQYF.

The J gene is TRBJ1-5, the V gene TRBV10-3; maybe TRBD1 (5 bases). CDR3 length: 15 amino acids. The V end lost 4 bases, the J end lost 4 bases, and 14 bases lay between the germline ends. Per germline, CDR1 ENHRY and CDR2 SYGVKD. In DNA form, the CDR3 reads TGTGCCATCAGTGGCTCGCAGGGTGGGAATCAGCCCCAGCATTTT. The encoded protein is CAISGSQGGNQPQHF.

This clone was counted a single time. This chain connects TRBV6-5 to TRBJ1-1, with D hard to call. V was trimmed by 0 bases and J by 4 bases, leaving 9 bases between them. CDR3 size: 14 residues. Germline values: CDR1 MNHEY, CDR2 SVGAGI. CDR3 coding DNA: TGTGCCAGCAGTTACTCGACTTCTGGCACTGAAGCTTTCTTT. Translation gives CASSYSTSGTEAFF.

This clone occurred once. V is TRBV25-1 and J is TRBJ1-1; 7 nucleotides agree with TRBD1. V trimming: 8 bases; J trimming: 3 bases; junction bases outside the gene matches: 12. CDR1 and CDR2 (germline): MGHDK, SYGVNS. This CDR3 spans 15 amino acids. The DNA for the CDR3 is TGTGCCAGCGGTGGGACAGCCTTTGCCGACACTGAAGCTTTCTTT. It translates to CASGGTAFADTEAFF.

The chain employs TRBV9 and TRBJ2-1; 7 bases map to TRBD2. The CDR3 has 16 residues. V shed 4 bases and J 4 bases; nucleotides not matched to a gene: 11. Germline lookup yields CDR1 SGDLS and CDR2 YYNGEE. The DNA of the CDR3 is TGTGCCAGCAGCATCGCCGGGACTACAACTTACAATGAGCAGTTCTTC. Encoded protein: CASSIAGTTTYNEQFF.

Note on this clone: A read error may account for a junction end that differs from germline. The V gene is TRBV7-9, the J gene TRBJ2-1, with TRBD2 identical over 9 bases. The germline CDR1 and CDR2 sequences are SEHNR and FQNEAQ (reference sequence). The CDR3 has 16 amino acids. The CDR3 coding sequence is TGTTCCAGCAGCTTAGCGGGGGACTCCCCCCACAATGAGCAGTTCTTC. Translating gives CSSSLAGDSPHNEQFF.

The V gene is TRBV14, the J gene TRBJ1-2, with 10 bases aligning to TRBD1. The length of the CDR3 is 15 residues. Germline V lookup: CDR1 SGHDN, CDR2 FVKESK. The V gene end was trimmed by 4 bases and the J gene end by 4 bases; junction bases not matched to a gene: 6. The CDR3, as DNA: TGTGCCAGCAGCCCGTTTCGGACAGGGGGCTATGGCTACACCTTC. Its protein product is CASSPFRTGGYGYTF.

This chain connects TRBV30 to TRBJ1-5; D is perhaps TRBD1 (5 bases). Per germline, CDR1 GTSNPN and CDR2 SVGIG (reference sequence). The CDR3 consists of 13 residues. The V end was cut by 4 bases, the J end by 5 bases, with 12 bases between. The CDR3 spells CAWNSGLDQPQHF. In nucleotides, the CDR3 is TGTGCCTGGAACTCAGGGCTTGATCAGCCCCAGCATTTT.

In nucleotides, the CDR3 is TGTGCCAGTAGTGCCCCGCGGGATGAGAACATTCAGTACTTC. This translates into CASSAPRDENIQYF. V is TRBV19 and J is TRBJ2-4, with D possibly TRBD2 on 6 matching bases. The CDR3 covers 14 residues. V lost 5 bases, J lost 7 bases, and 15 bases lay in between. Germline assignment: CDR1 LNHDA and CDR2 SQIVND (reference sequence).

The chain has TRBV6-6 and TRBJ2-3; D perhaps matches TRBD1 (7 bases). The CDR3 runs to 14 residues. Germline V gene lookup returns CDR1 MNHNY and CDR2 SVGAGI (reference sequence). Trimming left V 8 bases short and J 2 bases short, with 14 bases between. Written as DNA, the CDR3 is TGTGCCAGCGGCGGGGACAGATACACAGATACGCAGTATTTT. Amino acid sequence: CASGGDRYTDTQYF.

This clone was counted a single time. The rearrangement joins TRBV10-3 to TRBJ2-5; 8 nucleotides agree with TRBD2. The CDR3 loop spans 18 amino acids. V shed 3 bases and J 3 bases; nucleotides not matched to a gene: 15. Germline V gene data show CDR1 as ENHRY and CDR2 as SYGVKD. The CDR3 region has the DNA TGTGCCATCAGTGAAATCGTCGGGGGGGCCGTTGGGAAAGAGACCCAGTACTTC. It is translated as CAISEIVGGAVGKETQYF.

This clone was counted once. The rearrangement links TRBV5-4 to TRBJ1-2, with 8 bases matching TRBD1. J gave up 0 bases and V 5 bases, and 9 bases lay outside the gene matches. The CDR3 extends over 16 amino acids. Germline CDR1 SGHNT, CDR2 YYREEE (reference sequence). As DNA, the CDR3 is TGTGCCAGCAGGGATGGCGGACAGGGAGCTAACTATGGCTACACCTTC. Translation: CASRDGGQGANYGYTF.

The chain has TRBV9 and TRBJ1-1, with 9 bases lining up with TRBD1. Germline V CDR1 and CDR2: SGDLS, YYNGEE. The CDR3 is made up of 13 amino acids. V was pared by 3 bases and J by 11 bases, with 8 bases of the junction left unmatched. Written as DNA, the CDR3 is TGTGCCAGCAGCGCTCTACAGGGGGCAAGGGCTTTCTTT. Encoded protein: CASSALQGARAFF.

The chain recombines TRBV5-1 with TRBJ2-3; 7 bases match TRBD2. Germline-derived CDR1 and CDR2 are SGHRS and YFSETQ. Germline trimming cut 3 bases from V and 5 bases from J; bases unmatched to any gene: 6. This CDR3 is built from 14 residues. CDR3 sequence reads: CASSSPGGGDTQYF. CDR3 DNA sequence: TGCGCCAGCAGCTCCCCGGGCGGGGGAGATACGCAGTATTTT.

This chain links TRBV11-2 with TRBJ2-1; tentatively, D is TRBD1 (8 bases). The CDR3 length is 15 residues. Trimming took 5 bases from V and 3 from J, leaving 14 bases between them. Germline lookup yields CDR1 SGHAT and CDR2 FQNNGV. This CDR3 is CASSNTGGDYNEQFF. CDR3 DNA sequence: TGTGCCAGCAGCAATACAGGGGGGGACTACAATGAGCAGTTCTTC.

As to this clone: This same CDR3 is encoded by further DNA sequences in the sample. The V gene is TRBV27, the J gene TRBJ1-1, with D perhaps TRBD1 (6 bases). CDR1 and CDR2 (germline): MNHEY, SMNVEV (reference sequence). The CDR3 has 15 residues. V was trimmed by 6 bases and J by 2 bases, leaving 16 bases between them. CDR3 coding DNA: TGTGCCAGCAGGAGGGGGAGAAGGGGAAACACTGAAGCTTTCTTT. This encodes CASRRGRRGNTEAFF.

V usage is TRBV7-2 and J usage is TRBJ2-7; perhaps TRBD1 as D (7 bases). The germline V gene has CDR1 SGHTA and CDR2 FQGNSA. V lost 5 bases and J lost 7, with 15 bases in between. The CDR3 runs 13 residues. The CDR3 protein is CASSRSGGWEQYF. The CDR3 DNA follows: TGTGCCAGCAGCCGCTCAGGGGGGTGGGAGCAGTACTTC.

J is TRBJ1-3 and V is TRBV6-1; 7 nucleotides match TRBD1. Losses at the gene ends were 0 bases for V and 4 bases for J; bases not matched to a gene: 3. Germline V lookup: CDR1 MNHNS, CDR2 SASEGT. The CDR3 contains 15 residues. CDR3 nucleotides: TGTGCCAGCAGTGAAGCTTTACAGGGGGGAAACACCATATATTTT. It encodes CASSEALQGGNTIYF.

The CDR3 region is CASSRGGNQPQHF. CDR3 DNA: TGTGCCAGCAGCCGGGGGGGCAATCAGCCCCAGCATTTT. The chain combines TRBV2 with TRBJ1-5; D is perhaps TRBD1 (5 bases). V shed 6 bases and J shed 2 bases, with 8 bases lying between them. CDR3 length: 13 residues. Germline V gives CDR1 SNHLY, CDR2 FYNNEI. Full variable domain (missing parts from reference TRBV2 and TRBJ1-5): EPEVTQTPSHQVTQMGQEVILRCVPISNHLYFYWYRQILGQKVEFLVSFYNNEISEKSEIFDDQFSVERPDGSNFTLKIRSTKLEDSAMYFCASSRGGNQPQHFGDGTRLSIL.

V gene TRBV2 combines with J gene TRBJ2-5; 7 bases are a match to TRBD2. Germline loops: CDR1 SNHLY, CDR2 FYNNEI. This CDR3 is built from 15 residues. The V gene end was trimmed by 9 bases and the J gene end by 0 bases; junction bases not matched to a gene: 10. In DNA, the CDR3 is TGTGCCAGGGGGGGGTCTGTGAAAGACCAAGAGACCCAGTACTTC. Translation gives CARGGSVKDQETQYF.

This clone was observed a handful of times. The CDR3 DNA reads TGCGCCAGCAGCCAAGGGCTAGCAGCCGATTTCACCGGGGAGCTGTTTTTT. Its protein is CASSQGLAADFTGELFF. The V gene is TRBV4-1, the J gene TRBJ2-2; TRBD2 is a possible D gene (5 bases). The V end lost 1 base, the J end lost 4 bases, and 16 bases lay between the germline ends. Germline assignment: CDR1 MGHRA and CDR2 YSYEKL. This CDR3 comprises 17 residues.

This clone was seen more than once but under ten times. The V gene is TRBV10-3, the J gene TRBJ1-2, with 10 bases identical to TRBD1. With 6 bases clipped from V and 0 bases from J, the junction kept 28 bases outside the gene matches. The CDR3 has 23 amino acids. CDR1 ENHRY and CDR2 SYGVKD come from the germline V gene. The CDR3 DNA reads TGTGCCATCAGCTTATCCTGGGACAGGGGAAAGCCGACTAGTCCTCAAGCTAACTATGGCTACACCTTC. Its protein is CAISLSWDRGKPTSPQANYGYTF.